Shown below are 17 T cell receptor beta chains from a single sample sequenced in a study of cytomegalovirus exposure and HLA in healthy donors. The PCR was carried out with 60 Vbeta primers and 13 Jbeta primers. TCRdb's table, derived via immunoSEQ multiplex PCR, lists solely in-frame clones and lacks some. The sample includes about 93,000 clones, around 80% seen only once; the top ten take 7.3%. The specimen was PBMCs. Every receptor here comes from a man in his thirties or forties in good health and CMV-seronegative.

The V call is TRBV9, the J call TRBJ2-4; 7 bases are a match to TRBD1. J was trimmed by 5 bases and V by 3 bases; bases with no gene match: 8. This CDR3 is built from 15 residues. Per the germline V gene, CDR1 is SGDLS and CDR2 is YYNGEE. The CDR3 here is CASSASGGWENIQYF. The CDR3 DNA reads TGTGCCAGCAGCGCTTCAGGGGGATGGGAAAACATTCAGTACTTC.

The genes are TRBV27 and TRBJ1-4; D unresolved. This CDR3 spans 13 amino acids. The V end was cut by 8 bases, the J end by 6 bases, with 13 bases between. CDR1 and CDR2 from the germline V gene are MNHEY and SMNVEV (reference sequence). DNA of the CDR3: TGTGCCAGCTCACACAGAATGCATGAAAAACTGTTTTTT. It translates to CASSHRMHEKLFF.

The chain couples TRBV2 to TRBJ1-2, with a tentative D call TRBD1 (5 bases). CDR3 size: 15 residues. Trimming took off 0 bases at V and 2 bases at J, with 10 bases between the two ends. The V gene's germline CDR1 is SNHLY and CDR2 FYNNEI. The CDR3 sequence is CASSEAGGLNYGYTF. CDR3 sequence (DNA): TGTGCCAGCAGTGAAGCCGGGGGGTTGAACTATGGCTACACCTTC.

This sequence joins TRBV5-6 and TRBJ2-1; TRBD2 matches at 12 bases. J was trimmed by 13 bases and V by 3 bases; bases with no gene match: 8. This CDR3 is 14 amino acids long. CDR1 is SGHDT, CDR2 YYEEEE, per germline. CDR3 sequence (DNA): TGTGCCAGCAGCTCACCTAGCGGGGGGGCCCGTCAGTTCTTC. Its translation: CASSSPSGGARQFF.

The V call is TRBV5-4, the J call TRBJ2-3; 8 nucleotides agree with TRBD2. J was trimmed by 2 bases and V by 4 bases; bases with no gene match: 12. The V gene's germline CDR1 is SGHNT and CDR2 YYREEE (reference sequence). The CDR3 loop spans 17 amino acids. This CDR3 reads CASSPDTSGGFTDTQYF. Here the CDR3 DNA reads TGTGCCAGCAGCCCCGATACTAGCGGAGGGTTCACAGATACGCAGTATTTT.

This rearrangement joins TRBV5-1 to TRBJ2-2; a possible D gene is TRBD1 (6 bases). The ends were cut back, 7 bases at V and 1 base at J, with 11 bases in the middle. The CDR3 has 14 amino acids. Germline loops: CDR1 SGHRS, CDR2 YFSETQ. Here the CDR3 reads CASSRQENTGELFF. CDR3 sequence (DNA): TGCGCCAGCTCGAGACAGGAGAACACCGGGGAGCTGTTTTTT.

The gene calls are TRBV15 and TRBJ2-6; D may be TRBD2 (7 bases). V was cut by 5 bases and J by 4 bases, with 12 bases left in between. Per germline, CDR1 LNHNV and CDR2 YYDKDF (reference sequence). The CDR3 loop spans 15 amino acids. The CDR3 sequence: CATSPRGAGANVLTF. Here the CDR3 DNA reads TGTGCCACCAGCCCCCGGGGGGCGGGGGCCAACGTCCTGACTTTC.

This chain uses TRBV4-2 with TRBJ1-1; 7 positions agree with TRBD1. The CDR3 spans 15 residues. Germline assignment: CDR1 LGHNA and CDR2 YNFKEQ. Losses at the gene ends were 5 bases for V and 3 bases for J; bases not matched to a gene: 9. The DNA for the CDR3 is TGTGCCAGCAGCTATGGGACAGCCAGTGACACTGAAGCTTTCTTT. Translation: CASSYGTASDTEAFF.

V is TRBV27 and J is TRBJ2-2, with D perhaps matching TRBD2 (6 bases). The V and J ends lost 6 bases and 2 bases respectively, with 13 bases between them. The CDR3 loop spans 15 amino acids. Germline CDR1 MNHEY, CDR2 SMNVEV (reference sequence). Here the CDR3 reads CASRGLIINTGELFF. CDR3 in DNA: TGTGCCAGCAGGGGACTCATTATTAACACCGGGGAGCTGTTTTTT.

The rearrangement links TRBV18 to TRBJ2-6; D is possibly TRBD2 (5 bases). The germline CDR1 and CDR2 sequences are KGHSH and LQKENI. Deletions cut 3 bases from V and 7 bases from J, with 25 bases between. This CDR3 comprises 19 residues. The CDR3 nucleotides read TGTGCCAGCTCACCGAGTCGTTTCGACGGGGTCCGTCGTGCCAACGTCCTGACTTTC. It encodes CASSPSRFDGVRRANVLTF. Based on the CDR3 plus reference TRBV18 and TRBJ2-6, the full variable domain is NAGVMQNPRHLVRRRGQEARLRCSPMKGHSHVYWYRQLPEEGLKFMVYLQKENIIDESGMPKERFSAEFPKEGPSILRIQQVVRGDSAAYFCASSPSRFDGVRRANVLTFGAGSRLTVL.

The gene calls are TRBV5-4 and TRBJ2-1; 9 nucleotides match TRBD2. This CDR3 has 14 amino acids. CDR1 and CDR2 (germline): SGHNT, YYREEE (reference sequence). J lost 8 bases, V lost 3 bases, and 6 bases had no gene match. As DNA, the CDR3 is TGTGCCAGCAGCTCAAAAGGCGGGAGGGATGAGCAGTTCTTC. Translating it yields CASSSKGGRDEQFF.

This clone has a handful of counts. The chain links TRBV6-4 to TRBJ2-1; TRBD2 matches at 8 bases. The junction had 3 bases not matched to a gene; V was cut back by 0 bases and J by 2 bases. Germline CDR1 reads MRHNA; CDR2 reads SNTAGT. The CDR3 spans 16 residues. The CDR3 sequence: CASSDSISGAYNEQFF. The CDR3 DNA is TGTGCCAGCAGTGACTCGATTAGCGGGGCCTACAATGAGCAGTTCTTC.

This clone was detected only a few times. Other DNA sequences in the sample encode the same CDR3. The chain uses TRBV6-1 and TRBJ2-6; D is unclear. The CDR3 consists of 14 residues. Germline CDR1 and CDR2: MNHNS and SASEGT. V lost 4 bases and J lost 1, with 5 bases in between. Here the CDR3 DNA reads TGTGCCAGCAGTGGGCATTCTGGGGCCAACGTCCTGACTTTC. It encodes CASSGHSGANVLTF.

The V gene is TRBV27, the J gene TRBJ2-3; 7 bases fit TRBD1. The CDR3 length is 14 residues. V lost 2 bases and J lost 10; bases outside the gene matches: 9. The V gene's germline CDR1 is MNHEY and CDR2 SMNVEV (reference sequence). The CDR3 reads CASSLKGGQQAQYF. As DNA, the CDR3 is TGTGCCAGCAGTTTAAAAGGGGGACAGCAGGCGCAGTATTTT.

V is TRBV5-6 and J is TRBJ2-7, with TRBD2 identical over 10 bases. The CDR3 runs 16 residues. The V segment lost 4 bases and the J segment 4 bases; nucleotides outside the gene matches: 11. Germline V lookup: CDR1 SGHDT, CDR2 YYEEEE. The CDR3 loop is CASSREQRGGLYEQYF. The CDR3 DNA reads as TGTGCCAGCAGCCGGGAGCAGCGGGGGGGACTTTACGAGCAGTACTTC.

This clone was picked up a small number of times. CDR3 nucleotide sequence: TGCGCCAGCAGCCAAGAGGGTAGCGGGGCCCTTATGTACAATGAGCAGTTCTTC. Protein: CASSQEGSGALMYNEQFF. This chain connects TRBV4-1 to TRBJ2-1, with TRBD2 identical over 8 bases. This CDR3 is 18 amino acids long. With 0 bases clipped from V and 4 bases from J, the junction kept 11 bases outside the gene matches. Germline lookup yields CDR1 MGHRA and CDR2 YSYEKL.

The sample holds one count of this clone. The gene calls are TRBV5-1 and TRBJ2-7; 11 bases match TRBD1. The CDR3 spans 14 residues. V gave up 3 bases and J gave up 4 bases; unmatched junction bases: 3. Germline V CDR1 and CDR2: SGHRS, YFSETQ. The CDR3 protein is CASSSGQGAYEQYF. CDR3 sequence (DNA): TGCGCCAGCAGCTCCGGACAGGGGGCGTACGAGCAGTACTTC.